The next 22 T cell receptor beta chains were all read from a single sample in a study of T cell responses to AZD1222 COVID-19 vaccine. Using immunoSEQ multiplex PCR, the repertoire was profiled, and TCRdb retains in-frame clones only, with some absent. The sample has around 210,000 clones, 90% to 95% seen once. The specimen comprised peripheral blood, sampled 28 days after the second dose of the MenACWY control vaccine. The receptors here all came from an adult who received the MenACWY meningococcal vaccine as a control.

This clone was seen a single time. The chain is built from TRBV5-4 and TRBJ1-2, with TRBD1 matching over 12 bases. V trimming: 0 bases; J trimming: 6 bases; junction bases outside the gene matches: 3. This CDR3 spans 15 amino acids. Germline V lookup: CDR1 SGHNT, CDR2 YYREEE (reference sequence). DNA of the CDR3: TGTGCCAGCAGCTTGGGGGACAGGGGGCTCGATGGCTACACCTTC. Amino acid sequence: CASSLGDRGLDGYTF. Complete variable domain (other parts from reference TRBV5-4 and TRBJ1-2): ETGVTQSPTHLIKTRGQQVTLRCSSQSGHNTVSWYQQALGQGPQFIFQYYREEENGRGNFPPRFSGLQFPNYSSELNVNALELDDSALYLCASSLGDRGLDGYTFGSGTRLTVV.

The chain links TRBV7-9 to TRBJ2-7; TRBD1 is a possible D gene (6 bases). Germline V gene sequence: CDR1 SEHNR, CDR2 FQNEAQ (reference sequence). This CDR3 has 15 amino acids. The V end lost 2 bases, the J end lost 5 bases, and 16 bases lay between the germline ends. This chain's CDR3 is CASSLIGTGIHEQYF. In DNA, the CDR3 is TGTGCCAGCAGCTTAATCGGAACAGGGATACACGAGCAGTACTTC.

This clone has only one observation. The chain couples TRBV7-9 to TRBJ2-7, with D perhaps matching TRBD1 or TRBD2 (5 bases each). The CDR3 has 13 amino acids. Trimming pared 5 bases from V and 0 bases from J, leaving 8 bases between. CDR1 is SEHNR and CDR2 is FQNEAQ in the germline V gene (reference sequence). CDR3 region: CASSAGTSYEQYF. In DNA form, the CDR3 reads TGTGCCAGCAGCGCCGGGACCTCCTACGAGCAGTACTTC.

In this sample, this clone turned up once. This rearrangement joins TRBV6-1 to TRBJ2-4, with D possibly being TRBD2 (6 bases). The CDR3 is made up of 17 amino acids. V was trimmed by 2 bases and J by 1 base, leaving 15 bases between them. CDR1 is MNHNS and CDR2 is SASEGT in the germline V gene. CDR3: CASSENWGVVAKNIQYF. As DNA, the CDR3 is TGTGCCAGCAGTGAAAACTGGGGGGTGGTGGCCAAAAACATTCAGTACTTC.

The chain uses TRBV3-1 (or the pseudogene TRBV3-2) and TRBJ2-7, with D tentatively TRBD2 (5 bases). CDR3 length: 13 amino acids. Trimming removed 3 bases from V and 3 bases from J, with 9 bases in between. Germline V gene sequence: CDR1 LGHDT, CDR2 YNNKEL (reference sequence). The CDR3 sequence: CASSQLGNYEQYF. The CDR3 DNA follows: TGTGCCAGCAGCCAGCTCGGGAACTACGAGCAGTACTTC.

The genes are TRBV28 and TRBJ2-1; 10 bases align to TRBD2. CDR1 MDHEN and CDR2 SYDVKM come from the germline V gene. J was trimmed by 4 bases and V by 3 bases; bases with no gene match: 6. The CDR3 is 16 amino acids. The CDR3: CASSLYPSGGYNEQFF. CDR3 bases: TGTGCCAGCAGTTTGTATCCTAGCGGGGGTTACAATGAGCAGTTCTTC.

The CDR3 sequence is CASSPTDRSSGQYF. CDR3 bases: TGTGCCAGCAGCCCTACGGACAGGTCTTCCGGGCAGTACTTC. This chain links TRBV3-1 (or the pseudogene TRBV3-2) with TRBJ2-7; 7 bases align to TRBD1. The length of the CDR3 is 14 residues. With V trimmed by 4 bases and J by 9 bases, 12 bases remained unmatched. Germline V gene lookup returns CDR1 LGHDT and CDR2 YNNKEL (reference sequence).

This chain links TRBV2 with TRBJ1-6; D uncertain. Trimming took 4 bases from V and 5 from J, leaving 9 bases between them. Germline loops: CDR1 SNHLY, CDR2 FYNNEI. This CDR3 region has 14 residues. The CDR3 sequence: CASSVGQDNSPLHF. The CDR3 nucleotides are TGTGCCAGCAGTGTAGGCCAGGATAATTCACCCCTCCACTTT.

The chain joins TRBV3-1 (or the pseudogene TRBV3-2) to TRBJ2-5; 10 bases align to TRBD1. CDR3 length: 16 residues. The ends lost 4 bases at V and 1 base at J; junction bases unmatched: 6. Germline V lookup: CDR1 LGHDT, CDR2 YNNKEL (reference sequence). Here the CDR3 reads CASSPPDRGIQETQYF. CDR3 bases: TGTGCCAGCAGCCCGCCGGACAGGGGGATCCAAGAGACCCAGTACTTC.

On this clone itself: This sample also contains other DNA sequences that code for the same CDR3. The J gene is TRBJ1-2, the V gene TRBV28; D is ambiguous. There are 12 residues in the CDR3. With 5 bases removed from V and 1 base from J, the gap between germline ends came to 5 bases. Germline CDR1 and CDR2: MDHEN and SYDVKM. The CDR3, as DNA: TGTGCCAGCAGTCCGCATAACTATGGCTACACCTTC. It translates to CASSPHNYGYTF.

The chain joins TRBV6-8 to TRBJ1-4, with a possible D match to TRBD1 (5 bases). The CDR3 is 14 amino acids. V was shortened by 5 bases and J by 3 bases, with 10 bases between the two germline ends. CDR1 is MNHGY and CDR2 is SAAAGT in the germline V gene. CDR3 sequence: CASSPQGPNEKLFF. The CDR3 DNA reads TGTGCCAGCAGTCCGCAGGGCCCTAATGAAAAACTGTTTTTT.

This chain connects TRBV28 to TRBJ1-1; D not certain. The CDR3 consists of 16 residues. Trimming shortened V by 4 bases and J by 1 base, and 16 bases separated the two germline ends. Germline values: CDR1 MDHEN, CDR2 SYDVKM. CDR3 DNA sequence: TGTGCCAGCAGTTCCCCCCATAGGGTGGAGAACACTGAAGCTTTCTTT. Its translation is CASSSPHRVENTEAFF.

This clone was recorded only once. J is TRBJ2-2 and V is TRBV7-9; weak D call: TRBD1 (6 bases). Germline lookup yields CDR1 SEHNR and CDR2 FQNEAQ (reference sequence). CDR3 length: 15 residues. Trimming took off 5 bases at V and 6 bases at J, with 16 bases between the two ends. DNA for the CDR3: TGTGCCAGCAGCGGTTTGCAGGGGTCCTCCGGGGAGCTGTTTTTT. Its translation is CASSGLQGSSGELFF.

This chain connects TRBV6-5 to TRBJ2-2; 8 bases line up with TRBD1. CDR3 length equals 16 residues. The ends lost 2 bases at V and 5 bases at J; junction bases unmatched: 7. Per the germline V gene, CDR1 is MNHEY and CDR2 is SVGAGI. The CDR3: CASSYVRQGYTGELFF. DNA for the CDR3: TGTGCCAGCAGTTACGTCCGACAGGGGTATACCGGGGAGCTGTTTTTT.

V is TRBV7-8 and J is TRBJ1-2; weak D call: TRBD1 (6 bases). Germline-derived CDR1 and CDR2 are SGHVS and FQNEAQ. There are 17 residues in the CDR3. Between the trimmed V and J ends, which lost 0 bases and 7 bases, there was a span of 21 bases. CDR3 in amino acids: CASSLAERQVRGRGYTF. CDR3 coding DNA: TGTGCCAGCAGCTTAGCGGAGAGACAGGTCCGGGGTCGTGGCTACACCTTC.

The chain recombines TRBV4-1 with TRBJ2-5; D is possibly TRBD1 (5 bases). V was trimmed by 0 bases and J by 2 bases, leaving 13 bases between them. The CDR3 has 16 amino acids. From germline, CDR1 is MGHRA and CDR2 YSYEKL. The CDR3 coding sequence is TGCGCCAGCAGCCAAGATAACACAGGCCCACAAGAGACCCAGTACTTC. Translated: CASSQDNTGPQETQYF.

V gene TRBV7-2 combines with J gene TRBJ2-1, with D tentatively TRBD2 (5 bases). This CDR3 has 15 amino acids. V was shortened by 0 bases and J by 0 bases, with 6 bases between the two germline ends. Looked up from germline, CDR1 is SGHTA and CDR2 is FQGNSA. CDR3 loop: CASSLAGSSYNEQFF. The CDR3 nucleotides read TGTGCCAGCAGCTTAGCGGGGAGCTCCTACAATGAGCAGTTCTTC.

This rearrangement joins TRBV5-1 to TRBJ2-7, with D unresolved. Trimming removed 3 bases at V and 2 bases at J, with 24 bases between. The CDR3 extends over 18 amino acids. Germline V lookup: CDR1 SGHRS, CDR2 YFSETQ. CDR3 in amino acids: CASSSEDRTRLGAYEQYF. The CDR3 coding sequence is TGCGCCAGCAGCTCCGAAGACCGCACACGGCTTGGGGCCTACGAGCAGTACTTC.

The rearrangement uses TRBV3-1 (or the pseudogene TRBV3-2) and TRBJ1-2, with a weak D call TRBD1 (5 bases). The length of the CDR3 is 12 residues. V lost 2 bases and J lost 7, with 8 bases in between. Germline values: CDR1 LGHDT, CDR2 YNNKEL (reference sequence). As DNA, the CDR3 is TGTGCCAGCAGCCAAACAGGAGGTGGCTACACCTTC. It yields the protein CASSQTGGGYTF.

This chain links TRBV29-1 with TRBJ2-7; maybe TRBD1 (5 bases). Germline-derived CDR1 and CDR2 are SQVTM and ANQGSEA. The CDR3 length is 15 residues. The V and J ends lost 2 bases and 6 bases respectively, with 20 bases between them. CDR3 in DNA: TGCAGCGTTGAAACAACAGGCACCAAAGGTAGCGAGCAGTACTTC. It yields the protein CSVETTGTKGSEQYF.

The CDR3 protein is CASSPLRGDEQYF. In nucleotides, the CDR3 is TGTGCCAGCTCACCCCTCAGGGGTGACGAGCAGTACTTC. This chain links TRBV18 with TRBJ2-7; D is perhaps TRBD1 (6 bases). V lost 3 bases to trimming and J lost 5 bases, with 11 bases between them. The CDR3 spans 13 residues. Germline assignment: CDR1 KGHSH and CDR2 LQKENI.

The V and J genes are TRBV4-3 and TRBJ2-3; 9 nucleotides line up with TRBD2. CDR1 and CDR2 from the germline V gene are LGHNA and YSLEER. V was pared by 0 bases and J by 4 bases, with 2 bases of the junction left unmatched. This CDR3 comprises 15 residues. The CDR3 spells CASSQERGGADTQYF. The CDR3, as DNA: TGCGCCAGCAGCCAAGAGCGCGGGGGGGCAGATACGCAGTATTTT.